These 16 T cell receptor beta chains came from one sample sequenced in a study of early T cells in non-severe SARS-CoV-2 infection. TCRdb re-derived calls from the 5' RACE reads in MiXCR, one entry per CDR3 protein. This table has about 28,000 distinct CDR3 sequences, about 4.5% appearing once. Specimen: whole blood, collected at baseline. The receptors come from an adult who was a healthcare worker with PCR-confirmed SARS-CoV-2 infection or an uninfected control (not recorded which).

In this sample, this clonotype turned up many times. The J gene is TRBJ2-7, the V gene TRBV29-1; weak D call: TRBD2 (6 bases). The CDR3 spans 14 residues. The V end lost 6 bases, the J end lost 4 bases, and 19 bases lay between the germline ends. The V gene's germline CDR1 is SQVTM and CDR2 ANQGSEA. CDR3 sequence reads: CSVGPPGLVYEQYF. The CDR3, as DNA: TGCAGCGTCGGTCCCCCGGGACTCGTTTACGAGCAGTACTTC.

This clonotype was seen many times. The chain has TRBV10-2 and TRBJ2-1; 11 bases map to TRBD2. Germline CDR1 and CDR2: WSHSY and SAAADI. The CDR3 covers 16 residues. Trimming cost V 3 bases and J 4 bases; bases outside gene matches: 5. CDR3 loop: CASSDWVAGGYNEQFF. DNA for the CDR3: TGCGCCAGCAGTGACTGGGTAGCGGGAGGGTACAATGAGCAGTTCTTC.

This clonotype came up many times. The V call is TRBV9, the J call TRBJ2-1; 7 nucleotides match TRBD1. V dropped 2 bases and J dropped 7; count of bases not matched to a gene: 18. The CDR3 is made up of 18 amino acids. Germline-derived CDR1 and CDR2 are SGDLS and YYNGEE. The chain's CDR3 is CASSVYSSGTVLNNEQFF. CDR3 nucleotide sequence: TGTGCCAGCAGCGTCTACTCCTCCGGGACAGTTTTAAATAATGAGCAGTTCTTC.

This clonotype is termed medium-sized. The chain couples TRBV18 to TRBJ1-5, with TRBD1 matching 8 bases. The germline CDR1 and CDR2 sequences are KGHSH and LQKENI. V shed 0 bases and J 3 bases; nucleotides not matched to a gene: 4. The CDR3 is 16 residues long. CDR3 in DNA: TGTGCCAGCTCACCACCCCCAGGGGGCATCAATCAGCCCCAGCATTTT. Translated: CASSPPPGGINQPQHF.

This clonotype was seen at least ten times. The chain carries TRBV3-1 and TRBJ2-7; D is uncertain. This CDR3 has 14 residues. The germline V gene encodes CDR1 LGHDT and CDR2 YNNKEL (reference sequence). V lost 1 base to trimming and J lost 0 bases, with 7 bases between them. DNA of the CDR3: TGTGCCAGCAGCCAAGGCCAGAGCTCCTACGAGCAGTACTTC. Translated: CASSQGQSSYEQYF.

This clonotype was picked up many times. The chain carries TRBV3-1 and TRBJ1-2; 8 bases match TRBD1. J was trimmed by 4 bases and V by 4 bases; bases with no gene match: 2. The CDR3 is 13 amino acids. Germline assignment: CDR1 LGHDT and CDR2 YNNKEL (reference sequence). The CDR3 protein is CASSLGQGYGYTF. CDR3 DNA sequence: TGTGCCAGCAGCCTAGGACAGGGCTATGGCTACACCTTC.

This clonotype has ten or more counts. V gene TRBV5-1 combines with J gene TRBJ2-7; D perhaps matches TRBD2 (5 bases). Deletions cut 4 bases from V and 4 bases from J, with 9 bases between. In germline, CDR1 is SGHRS, CDR2 YFSETQ. The CDR3 has 12 amino acids. The CDR3 region is CASSREGYEQYF. Here the CDR3 DNA reads TGCGCCAGCAGCCGAGAGGGTTACGAGCAGTACTTC. Filled out from reference TRBV5-1 and TRBJ2-7, the complete variable domain reads KAGVTQTPRYLIKTRGQQVTLSCSPISGHRSVSWYQQTPGQGLQFLFEYFSETQRNKGNFPGRFSGRQFSNSRSEMNVSTLELGDSALYLCASSREGYEQYFGPGTRLTVT.

This clonotype was detected many times. The rearrangement uses TRBV9 and TRBJ1-5; D unresolved. The V and J ends lost 0 bases and 3 bases respectively, with 10 bases between them. This CDR3 is 15 amino acids long. Germline V gene data show CDR1 as SGDLS and CDR2 as YYNGEE. DNA of the CDR3: TGTGCCAGCAGCGTAGGTCTGGCCTACAATCAGCCCCAGCATTTT. This translates into CASSVGLAYNQPQHF.

This clonotype was seen a handful of times. A clone one base away is much larger, so this may be a read error. The chain recombines TRBV19 with TRBJ2-7; maybe TRBD1 (6 bases). The germline gives CDR1 LNHDA, CDR2 SQIVND (reference sequence). This CDR3 is 13 amino acids long. The DNA for the CDR3 is TGTACCAGTAGTATCGCAGGGGCCTACGAGCAGTACTTC. Residues: CTSSIAGAYEQYF.

This chain links TRBV7-2 with TRBJ2-2; TRBD1 aligns across 8 bases. CDR1 is SGHTA and CDR2 is FQGNSA in the germline V gene. With 6 bases clipped from V and 3 bases from J, the junction kept 6 bases outside the gene matches. The length of the CDR3 is 15 residues. CDR3 sequence: CASSRQGSDTGELFF. The CDR3 DNA sequence: TGTGCCAGCAGTCGACAGGGGTCGGACACCGGGGAGCTGTTTTTT.

This clonotype was seen at least ten times. This chain joins TRBV20-1 and TRBJ1-1; D possibly corresponds to TRBD1 (6 bases). V was shortened by 1 base and J by 5 bases, with 20 bases between the two germline ends. The CDR3 runs to 16 residues. Germline assignment: CDR1 DFQATT and CDR2 SNEGSKA (reference sequence). DNA for the CDR3: TGCAGTGCTAGAGGCCCTACCAACAGGGTTAAGACTGAAGCTTTCTTT. This encodes CSARGPTNRVKTEAFF.

This clonotype was counted at least ten times. This chain links TRBV10-2 with TRBJ2-1; D possibly corresponds to TRBD2 (5 bases). Germline values: CDR1 WSHSY, CDR2 SAAADI. Trimming cost V 4 bases and J 1 base, with 14 bases left between them. The CDR3 contains 16 residues. CDR3 nucleotides: TGCGCCAGCAGTGCAGAGGGAGTGAGGTCCTACAATGAGCAGTTCTTC. Translated: CASSAEGVRSYNEQFF.

This clonotype was counted many times. In nucleotides, the CDR3 is TGTGCCAGCAGCCAAAACGCACCACCCACAGATACGCAGTATTTT. It specifies CASSQNAPPTDTQYF. The J gene is TRBJ2-3, the V gene TRBV7-3; the D is unclear. The V gene's germline CDR1 is SGHTA and CDR2 FQGTGA. This CDR3 region has 15 residues. Between the trimmed V and J ends, which lost 5 bases and 2 bases, there was a span of 14 bases.

Ten or more counts support this clonotype. The CDR3 bases are TGTGCCATCAGTGTGGAACGGGGGGGTGAAAAACTGTTTTTT. The encoded protein is CAISVERGGEKLFF. The chain uses TRBV10-3 and TRBJ1-4, with D perhaps TRBD1 (5 bases). Germline V gives CDR1 ENHRY, CDR2 SYGVKD. CDR3 length: 14 residues. The germline V and J ends were trimmed by 4 bases and 7 bases, with 13 bases remaining between them.

In its sample, this clonotype was seen many times. The chain couples TRBV7-2 to TRBJ1-5, with a weak D call TRBD1 (5 bases). V lost 3 bases to trimming and J lost 6 bases, with 6 bases between them. The CDR3 consists of 12 residues. Germline V CDR1 and CDR2: SGHTA, FQGNSA. CDR3 residues: CASSLQGQPQHF. As DNA, the CDR3 is TGTGCCAGCAGCTTGCAGGGTCAGCCCCAGCATTTT.

By share, this clonotype ranks as medium-sized. This chain connects TRBV9 to TRBJ1-5; D not certain. The CDR3 covers 14 residues. V was clipped by 1 base and J by 9 bases, with 14 bases between them. CDR1 is SGDLS, CDR2 YYNGEE, per germline. The CDR3, as DNA: TGTGCCAGCAGCGTATCGGGCAAAAGCCCGCCCCAGCATTTT. Protein product: CASSVSGKSPPQHF. Variable domain in full (rest from reference TRBV9 and TRBJ1-5): DSGVTQTPKHLITATGQRVTLRCSPRSGDLSVYWYQQSLDQGLQFLIQYYNGEERAKGNILERFSAQQFPDLHSELNLSSLELGDSALYFCASSVSGKSPPQHFGDGTRLSIL.